Shown below are 20 T cell receptor beta chains from a single sample sequenced in a study of blood T cell repertoires in COVID-19. TCRdb keeps only in-frame clones here, not all; method: immunoSEQ multiplex PCR. The sample records about 230,000 clones, more than 70% being singletons. Sequencing used peripheral blood. Receptors originate from a woman aged 55 to 70 with acute or convalescent COVID-19.

The chain carries TRBV6-5 and TRBJ1-2; 8 bases match TRBD1. Germline assignment: CDR1 MNHEY and CDR2 SVGAGI. This CDR3 spans 13 amino acids. V gave up 4 bases and J gave up 7 bases; unmatched junction bases: 5. CDR3 bases: TGTGCCAGCAGTTTGGACAGGGTGGGTGGCTACACCTTC. Its protein product is CASSLDRVGGYTF.

The chain recombines TRBV7-9 with TRBJ1-2, with a tentative D call TRBD1 (6 bases). CDR1 is SEHNR and CDR2 is FQNEAQ in the germline V gene (reference sequence). Trimming pared 5 bases from V and 2 bases from J, leaving 9 bases between. The CDR3 covers 13 residues. In DNA form, the CDR3 reads TGTGCCAGCAGCCCTGGACAGAACTATGGCTACACCTTC. Protein sequence: CASSPGQNYGYTF.

The CDR3 nucleotides are TGTGCCAGCAGCCTCTTTGCGGGCGGTCCGTACAATGAGCAGTTCTTC. It specifies CASSLFAGGPYNEQFF. This chain links TRBV11-2 with TRBJ2-1, with TRBD2 as a possible D gene (5 bases). The CDR3 is 16 residues long. The V end lost 5 bases, the J end lost 4 bases, and 18 bases lay between the germline ends. Germline V gene lookup returns CDR1 SGHAT and CDR2 FQNNGV.

This clone appeared a single time. The V and J genes are TRBV7-9 and TRBJ1-1; D uncertain. This CDR3 comprises 14 residues. V shed 4 bases and J shed 0 bases, with 9 bases lying between them. Looked up from germline, CDR1 is SEHNR and CDR2 is FQNEAQ (reference sequence). The CDR3 bases are TGTGCCAGCAGCTATCGCGGGATGAACACTGAAGCTTTCTTT. Translating gives CASSYRGMNTEAFF.

The chain recombines TRBV6-1 with TRBJ1-5, with D tentatively TRBD1 (6 bases). The CDR3 runs to 15 residues. V was cut by 3 bases and J by 0 bases, with 9 bases left in between. Germline CDR1 MNHNS, CDR2 SASEGT. The CDR3 loop is CASSDRGYSNQPQHF. CDR3 nucleotide sequence: TGTGCCAGCAGTGACAGGGGCTATAGCAATCAGCCCCAGCATTTT.

With regard to this clone: Other DNA sequences of this sample code for an identical CDR3. The chain carries TRBV6-2 or TRBV6-3 and TRBJ1-2; TRBD1 agrees at 7 bases. CDR1 is MNHEY and CDR2 is SVGEGT in the germline V gene. The ends lost 2 bases at V and 8 bases at J; junction bases unmatched: 2. This CDR3 spans 12 amino acids. DNA for the CDR3: TGTGCCAGCAGTTACAGGGGGCAGGGCTACACCTTC. This translates into CASSYRGQGYTF.

This rearrangement joins TRBV6-6 to TRBJ1-2; D perhaps matches TRBD1 (5 bases). Trimming took off 11 bases at V and 7 bases at J, with 14 bases between the two ends. Germline V gene data show CDR1 as MNHNY and CDR2 as SVGAGI (reference sequence). The CDR3 has 11 amino acids. CDR3 coding DNA: TGTGCCTCCCAAGCGGGGGGTGGCTACACCTTC. Its translation: CASQAGGGYTF.

The chain carries TRBV7-2 and TRBJ2-7; D remains ambiguous. The germline gives CDR1 SGHTA, CDR2 FQGNSA. V lost 2 bases, J lost 7 bases, and 9 bases lay in between. The CDR3 loop spans 12 amino acids. The CDR3 spells CASSLSGTEQYF. The CDR3, as DNA: TGTGCCAGCAGCTTATCCGGTACTGAGCAGTACTTC. Full variable domain (remainder filled in from reference TRBV7-2 and TRBJ2-7): GAGVSQSPSNKVTEKGKDVELRCDPISGHTALYWYRQSLGQGLEFLIYFQGNSAPDKSGLPSDRFSAERTGGSVSTLTIQRTQQEDSAVYLCASSLSGTEQYFGPGTRLTVT.

The chain is built from TRBV7-3 and TRBJ1-1; D may be TRBD1 (6 bases). The germline V and J ends were trimmed by 5 bases and 1 base, with 8 bases remaining between them. Germline assignment: CDR1 SGHTA and CDR2 FQGTGA. The CDR3 is 13 residues long. The CDR3 DNA follows: TGTGCCAGCAGCCAGGACAGGAACACTGAAGCTTTCTTT. This codes for CASSQDRNTEAFF.

This chain links TRBV7-2 with TRBJ2-1; D is possibly TRBD2 (5 bases). The CDR3 loop spans 13 amino acids. CDR1 is SGHTA and CDR2 is FQGNSA in the germline V gene. V was clipped by 5 bases and J by 4 bases, with 9 bases between them. This chain's CDR3 is CASSLGLYNEQFF. The CDR3 region has the DNA TGTGCCAGCAGCCTCGGACTTTACAATGAGCAGTTCTTC.

The CDR3: CASSLAYSDSPYEQYF. In DNA, the CDR3 is TGTGCCAGCAGCTTAGCCTACTCGGACAGCCCCTACGAGCAGTACTTC. The chain employs TRBV11-3 and TRBJ2-7; weak D call: TRBD1 (6 bases). CDR3 size: 16 residues. Germline assignment: CDR1 SGHNT and CDR2 YENEEA. V was clipped by 1 base and J by 2 bases, with 15 bases between them. Full variable domain (remainder filled in from reference TRBV11-3 and TRBJ2-7): EAGVVQSPRYKIIEKKQPVAFWCNPISGHNTLYWYLQNLGQGPELLIRYENEEAVDDSQLPKDRFSAERLKGVDSTLKIQPAELGDSAVYLCASSLAYSDSPYEQYFGPGTRLTVT.

The chain carries TRBV30 and TRBJ1-3; 10 nucleotides agree with TRBD1. Germline CDR1 reads GTSNPN; CDR2 reads SVGIG (reference sequence). V lost 4 bases to trimming and J lost 2 bases; unmatched junction nucleotides: 8. The CDR3 spans 16 residues. The CDR3 nucleotides read TGTGCCTGGAAGTGGACAGGGGGGTTTGCTGGAAACACCATATATTTT. Translating gives CAWKWTGGFAGNTIYF.

The gene calls are TRBV18 and TRBJ1-3; D unresolved. V was trimmed by 3 bases and J by 0 bases, leaving 12 bases between them. CDR1 is KGHSH and CDR2 is LQKENI in the germline V gene. The CDR3 runs to 16 residues. CDR3 DNA sequence: TGTGCCAGCTCACCCAAAAAGCTTAGCTCTGGAAACACCATATATTTT. Amino acid sequence: CASSPKKLSSGNTIYF. Full variable domain (outside the CDR3, taken from reference TRBV18 and TRBJ1-3): NAGVMQNPRHLVRRRGQEARLRCSPMKGHSHVYWYRQLPEEGLKFMVYLQKENIIDESGMPKERFSAEFPKEGPSILRIQQVVRGDSAAYFCASSPKKLSSGNTIYFGEGSWLTVV.

The genes are TRBV7-9 and TRBJ2-2; TRBD1 matches at 11 bases. The V and J ends lost 5 bases and 4 bases, in that order; junction bases with no gene match: 3. Per germline, CDR1 SEHNR and CDR2 FQNEAQ (reference sequence). The CDR3 sequence is 15 residues long. The CDR3 bases are TGTGCCAGCAGCCTGGGACAGGGGGTCACCGGGGAGCTGTTTTTT. Translation: CASSLGQGVTGELFF. Full variable domain (remainder filled in from reference TRBV7-9 and TRBJ2-2): DTGVSQNPRHKITKRGQNVTFRCDPISEHNRLYWYRQTLGQGPEFLTYFQNEAQLEKSRLLSDRFSAERPKGSFSTLEIQRTEQGDSAMYLCASSLGQGVTGELFFGEGSRLTVL.

This rearrangement joins TRBV7-2 to TRBJ2-5; 7 bases align to TRBD2. Trimming removed 2 bases from V and 1 base from J; junction bases left unmatched: 7. CDR3 length: 16 amino acids. Germline V gene data show CDR1 as SGHTA and CDR2 as FQGNSA. The CDR3 is CASSLKGGGSQETQYF. The DNA of the CDR3 is TGTGCCAGCAGCTTAAAGGGCGGGGGTTCCCAAGAGACCCAGTACTTC.

Turning to this clone: The same CDR3 also results from other DNA sequences found in this sample. The chain carries TRBV5-1 and TRBJ2-3; D not certain. Germline lookup yields CDR1 SGHRS and CDR2 YFSETQ. The CDR3 is made up of 14 amino acids. V shed 0 bases and J shed 1 base, with 6 bases lying between them. CDR3: CASSLVPGTDTQYF. CDR3 in DNA: TGCGCCAGCAGCTTGGTACCAGGCACAGATACGCAGTATTTT.

The J gene is TRBJ2-7, the V gene TRBV27; TRBD2 matches 14 bases. The CDR3 contains 17 residues. Germline V CDR1 and CDR2: MNHEY, SMNVEV (reference sequence). V dropped 5 bases and J dropped 5; count of bases not matched to a gene: 11. CDR3 loop: CASSPSRGLAGVNEQYF. For the CDR3, the DNA is TGTGCCAGCAGTCCGAGCCGGGGACTAGCGGGAGTGAACGAGCAGTACTTC.

The V gene is TRBV4-1, the J gene TRBJ1-6; no reliable D call. Looked up from germline, CDR1 is MGHRA and CDR2 is YSYEKL. CDR3 size: 15 residues. Trimming pared 2 bases from V and 7 bases from J, leaving 12 bases between. CDR3 sequence reads: CASSQLDGYNSPLHF. In DNA, the CDR3 is TGCGCCAGCAGCCAACTAGACGGATACAATTCACCCCTCCACTTT.

V and J are TRBV7-6 and TRBJ2-1; 12 nucleotides align to TRBD2. Germline lookup yields CDR1 SGHVS and CDR2 FNYEAQ. After removal of 0 bases from V and 2 bases from J, the junction contained 11 bases not matched to a gene. The CDR3 has 20 residues. DNA of the CDR3: TGTGCCAGCAGCTTAGCATTGCTAGCGGGGGGGCCAGGACCCTACAATGAGCAGTTCTTC. It encodes CASSLALLAGGPGPYNEQFF.

The genes are TRBV11-2 and TRBJ1-3; D may be TRBD1 (6 bases). Trimming took off 3 bases at V and 0 bases at J, with 9 bases between the two ends. CDR1 is SGHAT and CDR2 is FQNNGV in the germline V gene. The CDR3 is made up of 15 amino acids. Here the CDR3 DNA reads TGTGCCAGCAGCTTTGGACAGAGCTCTGGAAACACCATATATTTT. Protein sequence: CASSFGQSSGNTIYF.